The present entry profiles one TCR beta chain with its context. Its antigen is unknown. These data originate in a study of cytomegalovirus exposure and HLA in healthy donors. For the study at large: A prior study identified some 100 million unique TCR beta sequences from 150 million to 200 million T cells. Study results and limitations: Roughly uniform depth of sequencing across donors was assumed in presence/absence analyses. The authors considered a cluster of highly shared sequence variants likely to be a sequencing artifact.

This PCR relied on a set of 60 Vbeta primers and 13 Jbeta primers. Method: immunoSEQ multiplex PCR; TCRdb's copy keeps in-frame clones and lacks some. This sample has approximately 190,000 clones, with around 83% found just once. In germline, CDR1 is SGHRS, CDR2 YFSETQ. This CDR3 spans 15 amino acids. V shed 2 bases, J shed 4 bases, and the junction held 3 bases outside the gene matches. Sequencing input: PBMCs. J is TRBJ2-2 and V is TRBV5-1, with 9 positions matching TRBD1. The sequence came from a man aged 35 to 55 in good health and CMV-seropositive. DNA of the CDR3: TGCGCCAGCAGCTTCCGGGACAGGGTCACCGGGGAGCTGTTTTTT. It specifies CASSFRDRVTGELFF.